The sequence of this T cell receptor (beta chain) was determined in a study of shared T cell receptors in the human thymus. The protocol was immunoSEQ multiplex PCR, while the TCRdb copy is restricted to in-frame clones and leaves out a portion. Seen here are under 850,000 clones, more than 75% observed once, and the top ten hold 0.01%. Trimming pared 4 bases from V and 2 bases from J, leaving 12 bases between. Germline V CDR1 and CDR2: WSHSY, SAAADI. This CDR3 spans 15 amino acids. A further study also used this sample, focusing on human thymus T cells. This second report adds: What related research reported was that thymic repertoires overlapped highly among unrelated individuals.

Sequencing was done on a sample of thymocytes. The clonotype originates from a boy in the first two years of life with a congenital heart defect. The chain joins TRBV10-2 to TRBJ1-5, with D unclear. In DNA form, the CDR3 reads TGCGCCAGCAGTGCCCGGCTGCGGGGCAATCAGCCCCAGCATTTT. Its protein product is CASSARLRGNQPQHF.